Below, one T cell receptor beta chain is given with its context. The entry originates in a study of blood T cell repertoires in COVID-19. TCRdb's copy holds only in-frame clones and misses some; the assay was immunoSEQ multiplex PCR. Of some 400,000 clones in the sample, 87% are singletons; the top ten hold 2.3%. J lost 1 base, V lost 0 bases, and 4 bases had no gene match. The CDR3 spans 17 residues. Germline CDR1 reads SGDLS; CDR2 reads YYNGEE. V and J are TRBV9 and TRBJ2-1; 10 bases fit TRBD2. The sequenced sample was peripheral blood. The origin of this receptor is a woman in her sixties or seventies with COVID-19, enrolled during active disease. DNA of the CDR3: TGTGCCAGCAGCGTAGTCGGGACTAGCGTTTCCTACAATGAGCAGTTCTTC. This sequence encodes CASSVVGTSVSYNEQFF.